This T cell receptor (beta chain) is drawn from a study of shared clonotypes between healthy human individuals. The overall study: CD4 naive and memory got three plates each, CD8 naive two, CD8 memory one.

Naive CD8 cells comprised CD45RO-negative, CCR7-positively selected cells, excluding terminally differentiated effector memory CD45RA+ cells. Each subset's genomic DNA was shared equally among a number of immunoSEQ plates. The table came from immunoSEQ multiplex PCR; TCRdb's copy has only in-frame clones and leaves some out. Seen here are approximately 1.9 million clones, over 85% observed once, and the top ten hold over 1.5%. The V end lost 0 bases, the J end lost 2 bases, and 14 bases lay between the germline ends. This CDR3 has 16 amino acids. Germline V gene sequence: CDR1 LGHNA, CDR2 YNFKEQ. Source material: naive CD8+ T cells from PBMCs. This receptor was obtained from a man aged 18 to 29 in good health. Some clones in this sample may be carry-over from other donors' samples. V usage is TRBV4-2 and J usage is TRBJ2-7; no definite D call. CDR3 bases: TGTGCCAGCAGCCAAGAGGGCAGGAATCCGACCTACGAGCAGTACTTC. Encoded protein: CASSQEGRNPTYEQYF.